This T cell receptor (beta chain) was recovered during a study of follicular helper T cells after annual influenza vaccination (TCRdb year 2017). Some background on the complete study: Blood was collected on days 0, 7 and 28 after each seasonal influenza vaccination. To look at recall of cTfh clones, some subjects were tracked through successive annual vaccinations covering the 2013-2014, 2014-2015 and 2015-2016 seasons. One week after vaccination, a second recruited cohort of 11 to 12 subjects (Table S1) displayed a similar ICOS+CD38+ cTfh response. Multi-year samples were obtained from about 6 subjects, with two vaccination seasons covered for four subjects and three seasons covered for two subjects. The 2013-2014 samples were cryopreserved, while the 2015 samples were processed right after collection.

In the germline V gene, CDR1 corresponds to SQVTM and CDR2 to ANQGSEA. The CDR3 sequence holds 13 residues, the cysteine and phenylalanine included. The read is trimmed to its CDR3 DNA, 39 bases read in frame from base 1. V lost 6 bases and J lost 2 bases; the stretch between them is 10 bases long. Library preparation was by the immunoSEQ multiplex PCR assay. Adaptive Biotechnologies carried out TCRB amplification, library preparation, sequencing and preliminary bioinformatics at Survey level resolution. For TCRB sequencing, genomic DNA from the sorted cTfh populations was amplified by multiplex PCR. On the authors' methods: In R, clonality was calculated as 1 minus the normalized Shannon entropy, and the Gini index was computed using the R package ineq. To get the overlap score, the summed counts of shared sequences were divided by the total counts of all sequences in both of the compared samples. Shared-clonotype significance used Fisher's exact test assuming a theoretical repertoire of 10^7 TCRB sequences. The table comes from immuneACCESS by way of TCRdb, which keeps in-frame sequences with V and J called. Part of the clones is missing from these tables; in studies checked, under half for an unresolved V gene and the rest for unknown reasons. The V and J calls and clone size are taken from that table; D and trimming were inferred from the DNA. The sample table lists about 3,200 clones, around 84% of them with a count of one. About 1.1% of the sample is in the top ten clones.

The intended sense of this specimen's time point label: 2014-2015 season, 7 days after vaccination. Seasonal inactivated influenza vaccine (Fluvarix) was administered to adults, and sorted blood CD4 subsets were tracked by TCRB sequencing before and after vaccination. To be eligible, subjects had to live in the community and must not have received influenza vaccine in the previous 6 months. Reasons for exclusion included contraindications to influenza vaccine, substance abuse, HIV/AIDS, active malignancy, immunomodulatory medication, and active illness such as respiratory infection. At each time point, about 35 to 110 mL of blood was collected. Circulating Tfh were defined as non-naive CD4+CXCR5+PD-1+ cells, and these cells were sorted into ICOS+CD38+ and ICOS-CD38- fractions. Ficoll-Paque PLUS or SepMate separation was used to isolate PBMC. Before DNA was extracted, the cell subsets were sorted from PBMC using a BD FACS Aria.

What the authors observed across the whole study: Because only roughly 10-20% of the analyzed cells gave productive TCRB sequences, there was no way to sample rare clonotypes. With successive annual vaccinations, a recurrent oligoclonal ICOS+CD38+ cTfh response was recalled, and this response contained tetramer and AIM influenza-specific clonotypes. ICOS+CD38+ cTfh clonality correlated with the frequency of that population, and its change correlated with the change in circulating plasmablast frequency. Day 7 ICOS+CD38+ clones were most often found later in ICOS-CD38- cTfh, suggesting that subset may serve as a memory reservoir.

Notes on this clone: Its antigen remains undetermined. No much larger clone exists at a distance of one base, and base qualities are not known.

This specimen was CXCR5+ CD38- circulating T follicular helper cells from blood, taken 7 days after influenza vaccination. The sample's cell subset or site label, in plain terms: circulating Tfh, non-naive CD4+CXCR5+PD-1+ (ICOS+CD38+ or ICOS-CD38-). The sequence derives from an adult who received the influenza vaccine. The rearranged chain carries TRBV29-1 and TRBJ1-4; no D gene is confidently identified. The CDR3 protein is CSVAGNTNEKLFF. The sequenced DNA is TGCAGCGTGGCAGGCAATACTAATGAAAAACTGTTTTTT. The reference TRBV29-1 and TRBJ1-4 proteins fill in what lies around the CDR3, so the full variable domain reads SAVISQKPSRDICQRGTSLTIQCQVDSQVTMMFWYRQQPGQSLTLIATANQGSEATYESGFVIDKFPISRPNLTFSTLTVSNMSPEDSSIYLCSVAGNTNEKLFFGSGTQLSVL.